This T cell receptor (beta chain) was recorded in a study of Ad26.COV2.S vaccination and SARS-CoV-2 variants (dated by TCRdb to about 2021). Notes on the research overall: Donors in the vaccine arm were drawn from COV1001, a multicentre, randomized, double-blind, placebo-controlled phase I-IIa trial testing Ad26.COV2.S in healthy adults. Dosing of Ad26.COV2.S was intramuscular, at either 5x10^10 or 1x10^11 viral particles, delivered as one shot or as two shots spaced 56 days apart. The specificity and breadth of SARS-CoV-2-reactive T cell receptors after Ad26.COV2.S vaccination were assessed by TCRbeta repertoire sequencing. A total of 32 samples were included in the TCR-sequenced set, comprising roughly 20 Ad26.COV2.S vaccine recipients, 5 placebo recipients and 8 SARS-CoV-2 convalescent individuals. Trial participants were randomized into five groups of five, in which low-dose or high-dose Ad26.COV2.S was given once or twice, or placebo was given on both occasions. Investigators did not know the trial group allocation while performing experiments and assessing outcomes. The paper as a whole reports these results and caveats: Higher spike-specific TCR breadth was observed in Ad26.COV2.S recipients than in placebo recipients (P = 0.0014). The study was not powered for comparison of responses between vaccine doses or regimens. According to the authors, total T cell responses may have been underestimated by the TCR breadth and depth analyses. After vaccination, substantial breadth of spike-specific CD8+ and CD4+ T cell responses was reported. Vaccine and placebo recipients had similar non-spike TCR breadth, a finding consistent with the vaccine containing only spike.

In regard to this clone: The target of this receptor is not known. Per-base qualities were not stored, and no clone one base away is much larger.

TCRbeta CDR3 regions were sequenced with the immunoSEQ Assay. After extraction, genomic DNA underwent amplification by bias-controlled multiplex PCR, followed by high-throughput sequencing. In the paper's pipeline: To quantify the absolute abundance of each unique TCRbeta CDR3 region, sequences were collapsed and filtered. T cell fraction was estimated by normalization of TCRbeta template counts to usable DNA, with usable DNA being measured through amplification of reference genes present in all nucleated cells. Repertoire TCRs were annotated as SARS-CoV-2-specific by exact matching of V gene, CDR3 amino acid sequence and J gene to a known reactive TCR set. The reference SARS-CoV-2 TCR set was obtained from MIRA and was filtered for enrichment in COVID-19-positive ImmuneCODE repertoires, whereby public or cross-reactive TCRs were removed. Drawing on the MIRA antigens, annotated TCRs were analysed further at the level of specific ORF or position within ORF. Breadth was defined as the number of annotated unique rearrangements divided by the total number of unique productive rearrangements, and depth was defined as the summed frequency of the annotated unique rearrangements. Group comparisons of TCR breadth used two-sided Wilcoxon rank-sum tests. TCRdb limited this immuneACCESS table to in-frame rearrangements with V and J called. A share of clones is missing; checked studies link under half to unresolved V genes, and the rest is unexplained. The V and J calls and clone size were taken over from that table, and D and trimming were inferred from the DNA. Here the sample has a few hundred thousand clones; around 87% occur a single time. Less than 3.5% of the sample rests with the top ten.

Counted from cysteine to phenylalanine, this CDR3 has 15 amino acids. Only CDR3 DNA remains: 45 bases, in frame from the first base. V lost 0 bases and J lost 2 bases; the stretch between them is 10 bases long. The germline V gene provides CDR1 MNHEY and CDR2 SVGAGI. Read against the paper, the sample's treatment or condition label means: roughly 19 received Ad26.COV2.S at low or high dose, single or two shots; a few received placebo; per-sample allocation not given. For vaccine and placebo recipients, the sequenced repertoires came from samples collected on day 63 after the first injection. In Cohort 1b, about 27 adults aged 18-55 years were enrolled at a single site in Boston, USA, between 29 July and 7 August 2020. Ad26.COV2.S was a replication-incompetent adenovirus type 26 vector that expressed a prefusion-stabilized SARS-CoV-2 spike protein derived from the original Wuhan strain.

The TCR originated in a person aged 18-65 years who received the Ad26.COV2.S COVID-19 vaccine or a placebo. Recombination linked TRBV6-5 to TRBJ1-2; a weak D assignment points to TRBD1 (5 bases agree). This specimen consisted of peripheral blood, obtained in a trial of Ad26.COV2.S vaccine versus placebo. The CDR3 is CASSYSGVGNYGYTF. The DNA is as follows: TGTGCCAGCAGTTACTCGGGGGTCGGGAACTATGGCTACACCTTC.